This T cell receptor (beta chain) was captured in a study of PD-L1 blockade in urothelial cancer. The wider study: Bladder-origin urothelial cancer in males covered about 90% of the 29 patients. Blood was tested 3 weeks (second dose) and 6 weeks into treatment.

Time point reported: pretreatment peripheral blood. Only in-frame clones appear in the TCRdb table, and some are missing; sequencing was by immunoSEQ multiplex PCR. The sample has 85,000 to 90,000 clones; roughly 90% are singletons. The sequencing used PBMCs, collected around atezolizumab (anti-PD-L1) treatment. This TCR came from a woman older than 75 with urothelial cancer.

The CDR3, as DNA: TGTGCCAGCAGCCCCCCCGTAGTCTATGGCTACACCTTC. Its translation is CASSPPVVYGYTF. The chain uses TRBV28 and TRBJ1-2; D unresolved. The CDR3 length is 13 residues. The germline gives CDR1 MDHEN, CDR2 SYDVKM. Trimming left V 6 bases short and J 4 bases short, with 12 bases between.